Included here is one TCR beta chain sequence, with context. Sample-barcoded 5' priming and a J-beta primer mix drove a second PCR of roughly 7 to 11 cycles. TCRdb passed the 5' RACE reads through MiXCR, listing each CDR3 protein once. Of 1.5 million to 1.8 million distinct CDR3 sequences in the sample, roughly two fifths were seen once. The sample is drawn from a study of blood T cells in healthy people across ages. With 8 bases removed from V and 8 bases from J, the gap between germline ends came to 13 bases. CDR1 and CDR2 (germline): SQVTM, ANQGSEA. The CDR3 totals 11 residues. The chain links TRBV29-1 to TRBJ2-1, with a possible D match to TRBD2 (5 bases). This receptor was identified in a woman younger than 30 in good health. The sequencing input was blood. The chain's CDR3 is CSIKSGDEQFF. The CDR3 coding sequence is TGCAGCATCAAGAGCGGCGATGAGCAGTTCTTC.